This passage covers 17 T cell receptor beta chains from one sample sequenced in a study of sequential checkpoint blockade in melanoma (dated by TCRdb to the late 2010s). This sample's treatment or condition label indicates: randomized to nivolumab then ipilimumab (arm A) or the reverse (arm B). Preparation of the library involved the immunoSEQ multiplex PCR assay. TCRdb holds this immuneACCESS table with in-frame rearrangements only. Some clones are missing; in checked studies, unresolved V genes explain under half, and the rest has no known cause. Across this sample there are more than 2,500 clones, with about 30% seen only once. 10% to 13% of the sample lies in the top ten. The sequencing here drew on tumor tissue (inferred from file names), taken from a patient given nivolumab and ipilimumab in sequence. The receptors stem from a human donor with melanoma.

This chain connects TRBV2 to TRBJ2-1; 7 bases fit TRBD2. Looked up from germline, CDR1 is SNHLY and CDR2 is FYNNEI. V dropped 6 bases and J dropped 3; count of bases not matched to a gene: 11. The CDR3 loop spans 16 amino acids. This chain's CDR3 is CASSPGGSGYYNEQFF. The CDR3 region has the DNA TGTGCCAGCAGCCCCGGTGGTAGCGGGTACTACAATGAGCAGTTCTTC.

This sequence joins TRBV29-1 and TRBJ2-6; 7 nucleotides agree with TRBD1. In germline, CDR1 is SQVTM, CDR2 ANQGSEA. The CDR3 runs to 15 residues. V was pared by 6 bases and J by 2 bases, with 7 bases of the junction left unmatched. The CDR3 is CSVLGDSPGANVLTF. In DNA form, the CDR3 reads TGCAGCGTGTTGGGGGACAGCCCTGGGGCCAACGTCCTGACTTTC.

This clone has more than one count but fewer than ten. The V call is TRBV6-8, the J call TRBJ2-2, with 15 bases lining up with TRBD2. This CDR3 is 13 amino acids long. The V gene's germline CDR1 is MNHGY and CDR2 SAAAGT. J lost 9 bases, V lost 10 bases, and 3 bases had no gene match. The CDR3: CAIGTSGRRELFF. The DNA of the CDR3 is TGTGCCATCGGGACTAGCGGGAGGCGGGAGCTGTTTTTT.

The chain couples TRBV9 to TRBJ2-7; 7 nucleotides line up with TRBD1. Germline loops: CDR1 SGDLS, CDR2 YYNGEE. V shed 5 bases and J 4 bases; nucleotides not matched to a gene: 9. The CDR3 has 14 residues. CDR3 nucleotide sequence: TGTGCCAGCAGTGGAACCCTGGACAGGTACGAGCAGTACTTC. As protein: CASSGTLDRYEQYF.

The gene calls are TRBV6-8 and TRBJ2-1; 14 nucleotides line up with TRBD2. After removal of 6 bases from V and 8 bases from J, the junction contained 6 bases not matched to a gene. CDR3 length: 15 amino acids. CDR1 and CDR2 from the germline V gene are MNHGY and SAAAGT. The CDR3 loop reads CASRGTSGSNDEQFF. As DNA, the CDR3 is TGTGCCAGCAGAGGGACTAGCGGGAGTAATGATGAGCAGTTCTTC.

V and J are TRBV28 and TRBJ2-7; the match to TRBD1 covers 8 bases. Germline CDR1 MDHEN, CDR2 SYDVKM. J lost 4 bases, V lost 3 bases, and 2 bases had no gene match. CDR3 length: 13 amino acids. CDR3 region: CASSFRGQYEQYF. The CDR3 DNA is TGTGCCAGCAGTTTCAGGGGGCAGTACGAGCAGTACTTC. Full variable domain (rest looked up from reference TRBV28 and TRBJ2-7): DVKVTQSSRYLVKRTGEKVFLECVQDMDHENMFWYRQDPGLGLRLIYFSYDVKMKEKGDIPEGYSVSREKKERFSLILESASTNQTSMYLCASSFRGQYEQYFGPGTRLTVT.

By frequency in the sample, this clone is medium-sized (0.01 to 0.1%). The rearrangement links TRBV6-8 to TRBJ2-2; TRBD1 matches at 7 bases. V was pared by 6 bases and J by 3 bases, with 4 bases of the junction left unmatched. There are 14 residues in the CDR3. Germline assignment: CDR1 MNHGY and CDR2 SAAAGT. CDR3 DNA: TGTGCCAGCAGATCTCAGGGGGACACCGGGGAGCTGTTTTTT. This codes for CASRSQGDTGELFF.

CDR3 sequence: CASSYSPTGNYGYTF. The CDR3 DNA reads as TGTGCCAGCAGCTATTCCCCGACAGGAAACTATGGCTACACCTTC. The chain combines TRBV11-3 with TRBJ1-2, with D possibly being TRBD1 (6 bases). Looked up from germline, CDR1 is SGHNT and CDR2 is YENEEA. V was trimmed by 4 bases and J by 2 bases, leaving 14 bases between them. This CDR3 has 15 residues.

This chain links TRBV6-8 with TRBJ2-7; a weak D match, TRBD2 (7 bases). The germline V gene has CDR1 MNHGY and CDR2 SAAAGT. The CDR3 contains 13 residues. V was shortened by 10 bases and J by 6 bases, with 19 bases between the two germline ends. CDR3 sequence reads: CATTRGAGVEQYF. DNA for the CDR3: TGTGCCACGACACGGGGGGCAGGGGTCGAGCAGTACTTC.

The rearrangement links TRBV19 to TRBJ1-2; 7 nucleotides agree with TRBD1. Losses at the gene ends were 5 bases for V and 3 bases for J; bases not matched to a gene: 9. The CDR3 is made up of 15 amino acids. Per the germline V gene, CDR1 is LNHDA and CDR2 is SQIVND (reference sequence). The CDR3 DNA is TGTGCCAGTAGTGCCCAGGGGGGAGCGGACTATGGCTACACCTTC. This sequence encodes CASSAQGGADYGYTF.

By frequency in the sample, this clone is medium-sized. One end of the junction is discordant with germline, which a read error may explain. The chain links TRBV7-1 to TRBJ2-7; D remains unclear. TRBV7-1 is an ORF, with its function uncertain. This CDR3 spans 14 amino acids. CDR3 sequence reads: CASSLTAQEGIFDF. The CDR3 DNA sequence: TGTGCCAGCAGCTTAACGGCGCAGGAAGGTATTTTTGACTTC.

This chain links TRBV19 with TRBJ2-3; the match to TRBD2 covers 11 bases. From germline, CDR1 is LNHDA and CDR2 SQIVND (reference sequence). The CDR3 is 19 residues long. Germline trimming cut 7 bases from V and 0 bases from J; bases unmatched to any gene: 15. For the CDR3, the DNA is TGTGCCAGTAATGAAAACCCCCGACTAGCGGGGAGTAGCACAGATACGCAGTATTTT. Its protein product is CASNENPRLAGSSTDTQYF. Full variable domain (outside the CDR3, taken from reference TRBV19 and TRBJ2-3): DGGITQSPKYLFRKEGQNVTLSCEQNLNHDAMYWYRQDPGQGLRLIYYSQIVNDFQKGDIAEGYSVSREKKESFPLTVTSAQKNPTAFYLCASNENPRLAGSSTDTQYFGPGTRLTVL.

This clone is termed medium-sized (0.01 to 0.1%). V is TRBV2 and J is TRBJ2-2; TRBD2 aligns across 10 bases. CDR1 SNHLY and CDR2 FYNNEI come from the germline V gene. The CDR3 is 16 amino acids. The V segment lost 6 bases and the J segment 5 bases; nucleotides outside the gene matches: 9. The CDR3 loop is CASRPLAGESTGELFF. Written as DNA, the CDR3 is TGTGCCAGCAGACCTCTAGCGGGAGAGTCTACCGGGGAGCTGTTTTTT.

This clone is medium-sized. The chain links TRBV9 to TRBJ2-2; TRBD1 matches 7 bases. After removal of 0 bases from V and 5 bases from J, the junction contained 7 bases not matched to a gene. The CDR3 is 16 amino acids. The germline V gene encodes CDR1 SGDLS and CDR2 YYNGEE. The CDR3 here is CASSVARGRQTGELFF. As DNA, the CDR3 is TGTGCCAGCAGCGTAGCTAGGGGGCGCCAAACCGGGGAGCTGTTTTTT.

The chain uses TRBV28 and TRBJ1-1, with D hard to call. The CDR3 sequence is 16 residues long. CDR1 and CDR2 (germline): MDHEN, SYDVKM. The germline V and J ends were trimmed by 1 base and 0 bases, with 12 bases remaining between them. The DNA of the CDR3 is TGTGCCAGCAGTTTATCGGCCACCCTAGTGAACACTGAAGCTTTCTTT. It codes for CASSLSATLVNTEAFF.

This clone was observed a few times. V usage is TRBV11-3 and J usage is TRBJ2-1, with 10 bases lining up with TRBD2. CDR1 and CDR2 (germline): SGHNT, YENEEA. This CDR3 region has 16 residues. The ends lost 5 bases at V and 13 bases at J; junction bases unmatched: 17. CDR3 in amino acids: CASSRESGRASLSQFF. CDR3 bases: TGTGCCAGCAGCCGCGAGAGCGGGAGGGCTTCACTATCCCAGTTCTTC.

The V call is TRBV5-1, the J call TRBJ2-7; 9 bases are a match to TRBD1. This CDR3 region has 15 residues. In germline, CDR1 is SGHRS, CDR2 YFSETQ. Trimming at V came to 0 bases and at J to 3 bases, leaving 4 bases not matched to a gene. CDR3 sequence (DNA): TGCGCCAGCAGCTTGGGGGGACAGGGTTTCTACGAGCAGTACTTC. Translation gives CASSLGGQGFYEQYF.